This is a list of T cell receptor beta chains from one sample in a study of early T cells in non-severe SARS-CoV-2 infection. From the 5' RACE reads, TCRdb called clonotypes with MiXCR, one entry per CDR3 protein. The sample lists about 99,000 distinct CDR3 sequences; 16% were seen once. The sequenced material came from whole blood. Source of these receptors: an adult who was a healthcare worker with PCR-confirmed SARS-CoV-2 infection or an uninfected control (not recorded which). Both conserved end residues are trimmed from each CDR3. Clone sizes are given selectively: once, few, many, or a class where the clone is expanded.

few,TRBJ1-6,TRBV5-1,ASSNPDSPLH
many,TRBJ2-1,TRBV7-9,ASSLSRGSHNEQF
NA,TRBJ2-1,TRBV20-1,SAPSRSDNEQF
many,TRBJ2-7,TRBV11-2,ASSLEPGVPYEQY
few,TRBJ2-1,TRBV6-5,ASSYRGFDEQF
many,TRBJ1-5,TRBV14,ASSRTDRQLH
NA,NA,TRBV20-1,SASTGNPNQPQY
NA,TRBJ1-2,TRBV7-9,ASTLAGEQGYT
many,TRBJ2-7,TRBV4-3,ASSQDNIGTGAYEQY
few,TRBJ2-7,TRBV9,ASSVSPGGEQY
NA,TRBJ2-1,TRBV24-1,ATSDLVHPEQF
few,TRBJ2-2,TRBV20-1,SAIAGGATGELF
NA,TRBJ1-1,TRBV12-3/TRBV12-4,ASSFRRLSVNTEVF
NA,TRBJ2-7,TRBV7-4,ASRAEGVSYEQY
NA,TRBJ2-5,TRBV29-1,SAEIRETQY
NA,TRBJ2-1,TRBV9,ASSSGTRVLNEQF
few,TRBJ1-4,TRBV19,ASSTLFRDRGVKLF
NA,TRBJ2-7,TRBV10-2,ASSDAVLAGSYEQY
NA,TRBJ2-1,TRBV6-1,ASSDRVGTSGGNEQF
few,TRBJ1-2,TRBV6-1,ASSYRDSNGYT
NA,TRBJ2-3,TRBV19,ASSKLKTSGGTDTQY
few,TRBJ1-4,TRBV4-1,ASSHLGAEKLF
few,TRBJ2-2,TRBV10-3,AIRGTGELF
NA,TRBJ2-7,TRBV7-2,ASSLTGAYEQY
many,TRBJ1-2,TRBV5-1,ASSLVTGGDYGYT
NA,TRBJ1-5,TRBV24-1,ATSEDTSSNQPQH
NA,TRBJ1-1,TRBV28,ASLGTGATEAF
few,TRBJ2-7,TRBV6-2/TRBV6-3,ASSSGQGAASSYEQY
NA,TRBJ1-2,TRBV18,ASSPELDPVGGYT
few,TRBJ1-1,TRBV7-9,AIPGDRVNTEAF
NA,TRBJ2-5,TRBV6-5,ASSSGLAVVQETQY
few,TRBJ2-1,TRBV20-1,SARDLREGGNEQF
NA,TRBJ1-2,TRBV7-2,ASTPDRGGNYGYT
NA,TRBJ2-1,TRBV12-3/TRBV12-4,ASSPMGFLGFSYNEQF
few,TRBJ1-1,TRBV9,ASSPSTEAF
many,TRBJ2-7,TRBV20-1,SASTTGQGASYEQY
many,TRBJ2-1,TRBV19,ASSTLAGSYNEQF
few,TRBJ2-2,TRBV20-1,SARDLNRPRTGELF
NA,TRBJ1-1,TRBV28,ASSLARGDTEAF